This T cell receptor beta chain was captured in a study of T cells in narcolepsy. Overall study: Enrolled donors included narcolepsy type 1 or type 2 patients and healthy controls. Whole-study findings and limits: Autoreactive clone sequences were missing from some blood memory CD4+ repertoires. Same-patient CSF and blood CD4+ T cell clonotypes included HCRT-specific and TRIB2-specific autoreactive ones.

As to this clone: Antigen: not known.

Assay: immunoSEQ multiplex PCR; the TCRdb copy retains only in-frame clones and omits some. The table records 20,000 to 25,000 clones, 85% of them present only once. J lost 8 bases, V lost 6 bases, and 9 bases had no gene match. CDR3 length: 14 amino acids. The germline gives CDR1 SGHDT, CDR2 YYEEEE. The source material was CD45RA- memory CD4+ T cells from PBMCs. The chain couples TRBV5-6 to TRBJ2-2, with 8 nucleotides matching TRBD2. The receptor was derived from a human donor with narcolepsy. The chain's CDR3 is CASIRGLVRGELFF. DNA for the CDR3: TGTGCCAGCATCCGGGGACTAGTCCGAGGGGAGCTGTTTTTT.